This is a list of T cell receptor beta chains from one sample in a study of beta chain features in type 1 diabetes. Some clones are missing from TCRdb's copy, which holds only in-frame ones; the method was immunoSEQ multiplex PCR. The sample lists approximately 170,000 clones, approximately 7.8% seen once, with around 0.9% in the top ten. Source material: central memory CD4+ T cells from blood. The receptors stem from a woman aged 35 to 49 with type 1 diabetes. Both conserved end residues are part of each CDR3. A D gene is named only where the DNA matches it firmly. A clone size is listed for some rows: how often the clone was seen (once, few, many), or a class if it is expanded.

CDR3 protein,CDR3 DNA,V gene,J gene,clone size,D gene
CASSLSTVTDTQYF,TGTGCCAGCAGCCTTTCGACAGTGACAGATACGCAGTATTTT,TRBV7-9,TRBJ2-3,few,-
CSVDGEWQETQYF,TGCAGCGTTGACGGGGAGTGGCAGGAGACCCAGTACTTC,TRBV29-1,TRBJ2-5,-,-
CASSSGLAGGSYNEQFF,TGCGCCAGCAGCTCCGGACTAGCGGGAGGGTCATACAATGAGCAGTTCTTC,TRBV5-1,TRBJ2-1,few,TRBD2
CASSTGDSNYGYTF,TGTGCCAGCAGCACAGGTGACAGTAACTATGGCTACACCTTC,TRBV9,TRBJ1-2,-,-
CASQSNYGYTF,TGTGCCAGCCAGTCTAACTATGGCTACACCTTC,TRBV28,TRBJ1-2,few,-
CASSDGGYNYGYTF,TGTGCCAGCAGTGATGGGGGGTATAACTATGGCTACACCTTC,TRBV2,TRBJ1-2,few,-
CALSLGSSYNEQFF,TGTGCCTTAAGCCTGGGCAGCTCCTACAATGAGCAGTTCTTC,TRBV7-2,TRBJ2-1,few,-
CASSGGQRNTQYF,TGTGCCAGCAGCGGGGGGCAACGGAATACGCAGTATTTT,TRBV27,TRBJ2-3,-,-
CASSPRQVQETQYF,TGTGCCAGCAGCCCCCGACAAGTCCAAGAGACCCAGTACTTC,TRBV14,TRBJ2-5,-,-
CATSRVATGLDEQYF,TGTGCCACCAGCAGAGTTGCGACAGGGCTCGACGAGCAGTACTTC,TRBV15,TRBJ2-7,few,TRBD1
CASSFRVGNTEAFF,TGTGCCAGCAGCTTCAGGGTGGGCAACACTGAAGCTTTCTTT,TRBV7-9,TRBJ1-1,few,-
CATTSGGARAVTGELFF,TGTGCTACTACTAGCGGGGGGGCCAGAGCAGTAACCGGGGAGCTGTTTTTT,TRBV5-4,TRBJ2-2,-,TRBD2
CASSVGPGHIETQYF,TGTGCCAGCAGCGTAGGCCCTGGGCACATAGAGACCCAGTACTTC,TRBV9,TRBJ2-5,few,-
CASSPPGSGGPPGFF,TGTGCCAGCAGCCCCCCGGGTAGCGGGGGCCCTCCCGGGTTCTTC,TRBV7-2,TRBJ2-1,-,TRBD2
CASTQTGGYGYTF,TGTGCCAGCACCCAGACCGGGGGCTATGGCTACACCTTC,TRBV5-4,TRBJ1-2,-,-
CSGESNSEAFF,TGCAGCGGAGAATCGAACAGTGAAGCTTTCTTT,TRBV29-1,TRBJ1-1,few,-
CASSSSPLGAVVEQYF,TGTGCCAGCAGCTCCAGCCCACTTGGGGCCGTAGTCGAGCAGTACTTC,TRBV7-6,TRBJ2-7,few,-
CASTDWSGNNEQFF,TGTGCCAGCACCGACTGGTCGGGGAACAATGAGCAGTTCTTC,TRBV28,TRBJ2-1,many,-
CASSSPGQSNEKLFF,TGTGCCAGCAGCTCCCCGGGACAGTCTAATGAAAAACTGTTTTTT,TRBV11-2,TRBJ1-4,-,TRBD1
CASSQDPWDRGYEQYF,TGCGCCAGCAGCCAAGATCCATGGGACAGGGGCTACGAGCAGTACTTC,TRBV4-1,TRBJ2-7,-,TRBD1
CASSPGTSGRSQFF,TGTGCCAGCAGTCCCGGGACTAGCGGGAGATCACAGTTCTTC,TRBV27,TRBJ2-1,-,TRBD2
CATRKAARNTEAFF,TGTGCCACCCGTAAGGCGGCCCGGAACACTGAAGCTTTCTTT,TRBV6-5,TRBJ1-1,-,-
CASSLQGVDGYTF,TGTGCCAGCAGCCTACAGGGCGTGGACGGCTACACCTTC,TRBV9,TRBJ1-2,-,-
CAWTREGNQPQHF,TGTGCCTGGACCAGGGAGGGCAATCAGCCCCAGCATTTT,TRBV30,TRBJ1-5,few,-
CASSLAQGGDTQYF,TGTGCCAGCAGCTTAGCCCAGGGGGGAGATACGCAGTATTTT,TRBV7-2,TRBJ2-3,many,-
CASSEDYNTEAFF,TGTGCCAGCAGTGAAGATTATAACACTGAAGCTTTCTTT,TRBV2,TRBJ1-1,-,-
CASSPGQEANYGYTF,TGTGCCAGCTCACCAGGACAGGAGGCTAACTATGGCTACACCTTC,TRBV18,TRBJ1-2,-,TRBD1
CASSLNPGANSPLHF,TGTGCCAGCAGCTTAAATCCAGGGGCTAATTCACCCCTCCACTTT,TRBV7-3,TRBJ1-6,-,-
CASSETGVREDEQYF,TGTGCCAGCAGCGAGACAGGGGTCCGTGAGGACGAGCAGTACTTC,TRBV7-9,TRBJ2-7,few,TRBD1
CASSSTDPNYGYTF,TGTGCCAGCAGTTCCACAGATCCTAACTATGGCTACACCTTC,TRBV28,TRBJ1-2,few,-
CASSFPLGRTGGQETQYF,TGTGCCAGCAGCTTTCCTCTTGGGAGGACAGGGGGCCAAGAGACCCAGTACTTC,TRBV5-6,TRBJ2-5,few,TRBD1
CASSEGTGGLSNQPQHF,TGCGCCAGCAGCGAGGGGACAGGGGGACTGAGCAATCAGCCCCAGCATTTT,TRBV5-1,TRBJ1-5,few,TRBD1
CASSPGTRNEQYF,TGCGCCAGCAGCCCTGGGACTAGAAACGAGCAGTACTTC,TRBV5-1,TRBJ2-7,many,TRBD2
CASSIAHGMFEQFF,TGTGCCAGTAGTATTGCGCATGGTATGTTTGAGCAGTTCTTC,TRBV19,TRBJ2-1,few,-
CASNRVGTDTQYF,TGTGCCAGCAACAGGGTAGGCACAGATACGCAGTATTTT,TRBV11-2,TRBJ2-3,-,-
CASSLTGADNQPQHF,TGCGCCAGCAGCCTGACAGGGGCCGACAATCAGCCCCAGCATTTT,TRBV5-1,TRBJ1-5,-,TRBD1
CASSLGGRTDTQYF,TGTGCCAGCAGCCTAGGGGGCAGGACAGATACGCAGTATTTT,TRBV11-3,TRBJ2-3,-,TRBD1
CASSYSGPYEQYF,TGTGCCAGCAGTTACTCGGGGCCGTACGAGCAGTACTTC,TRBV6-5,TRBJ2-7,few,-
CAISESGTGTNTIYF,TGTGCCATCAGTGAGTCAGGGACAGGGACGAACACCATATATTTT,TRBV10-3,TRBJ1-3,many,TRBD1
CASSRGVSGANVLTF,TGTGCCAGCAGCAGAGGTGTCTCTGGGGCCAACGTCCTGACTTTC,TRBV7-3,TRBJ2-6,few,-
CAWSAGQPSNQPQHF,TGTGCCTGGAGCGCGGGACAGCCTAGCAATCAGCCCCAGCATTTT,TRBV30,TRBJ1-5,-,TRBD1
CASSLDRGATRIQYF,TGTGCCAGCAGCTTAGATCGGGGGGCCACAAGGATCCAGTACTTC,TRBV7-8,TRBJ2-5,few,-
CASTVERDKTSYEQYF,TGTGCCAGTACCGTCGAGAGGGATAAGACTAGCTACGAGCAGTACTTC,TRBV19,TRBJ2-7,few,-
CASAPITGGNQPQHF,TGTGCCAGCGCACCTATCACAGGGGGCAATCAGCCCCAGCATTTT,TRBV28,TRBJ1-5,few,TRBD1
CATSDRENQPQHF,TGTGCCACCTCGGACAGGGAGAATCAGCCCCAGCATTTT,TRBV2,TRBJ1-5,few,TRBD1
CASSSANTQYF,TGCGCCAGCAGCTCCGCGAATACGCAGTATTTT,TRBV4-3,TRBJ2-3,many,-
CASSGQGNTEAFF,TGTGCCAGCAGTGGACAGGGGAACACTGAAGCTTTCTTT,TRBV2,TRBJ1-1,-,TRBD1
CASSIQGRNEKLFF,TGTGCCAGCAGCATCCAGGGAAGAAATGAAAAACTGTTTTTT,TRBV28,TRBJ1-4,few,-
CASTRNRDEQFF,TGTGCCAGTACGAGGAACCGGGATGAGCAGTTCTTC,TRBV19,TRBJ2-1,many,-
CASSSSRQGNQPQHF,TGTGCCAGCAGTTCCTCCCGACAGGGGAATCAGCCCCAGCATTTT,TRBV6-6,TRBJ1-5,-,TRBD1
CASSPTRVSNQPQHF,TGTGCCAGCAGTCCTACCAGGGTTAGCAATCAGCCCCAGCATTTT,TRBV28,TRBJ1-5,few,-
CSASRDIPYF,TGCAGTGCTAGCCGGGACATCCCGTACTTC,TRBV20-1,TRBJ2-4,-,-
CASSPVGDYGYTF,TGTGCCAGCAGTCCCGTAGGAGACTATGGCTACACCTTC,TRBV28,TRBJ1-2,-,-
CASSPGQGRRYTF,TGTGCCAGCAGCCCGGGACAGGGTAGACGCTACACCTTC,TRBV7-2,TRBJ1-2,few,TRBD1
CASIQAGVQETQYF,TGTGCCAGCATACAAGCGGGCGTCCAAGAGACCCAGTACTTC,TRBV2,TRBJ2-5,few,-
CASSLVPTDRYEQYF,TGTGCCAGCAGCTTAGTCCCGACAGACCGCTACGAGCAGTACTTC,TRBV7-9,TRBJ2-7,-,-
CASSQDPHSDTEAFF,TGCGCCAGCAGCCAAGATCCCCACTCCGACACTGAAGCTTTCTTT,TRBV4-1,TRBJ1-1,few,-
CASSSTPSTGGLTGYTF,TGTGCCAGCAGCTCTACCCCCTCGACAGGGGGTCTAACGGGCTACACCTTC,TRBV7-3,TRBJ1-2,few,TRBD1
CASSQGSGTYQETQYF,TGCGCCAGCAGCCAAGGGAGCGGAACGTACCAAGAGACCCAGTACTTC,TRBV4-1,TRBJ2-5,-,-
CASSVLPGSSDTQYF,TGTGCCAGCAGCGTTCTCCCCGGGAGCTCAGATACGCAGTATTTT,TRBV9,TRBJ2-3,-,-